The 16 T cell receptor beta chains below were found in one sample sequenced in a study of T-cell memory formation after mild COVID-19. TCRdb processed the 5' RACE reads anew with MiXCR; each CDR3 protein has one entry. Among approximately 350,000 distinct CDR3 sequences listed, under 15% were seen once. Sequenced sample: PBMCs or a T cell subset sorted from them (not recorded which). The receptor source for this set is a man in his late teens or twenties who had mild COVID-19 (a few samples of this study predate the infection). Cell type and time point are not known.

This clonotype occurred many times. Its ends do not fully match the called genes, so a read error is possible. The chain joins TRBV7-2 to TRBJ1-2, with D possibly being TRBD1 (5 bases). Germline V gene data show CDR1 as SGHTA and CDR2 as FQGNSA. The CDR3 has 14 amino acids. The CDR3 spells CASNLSGTNYGYTF. In DNA form, the CDR3 reads TGTGCCAGCAACTTAAGTGGGACCAACTATGGCTACACCTTC.

This clonotype was picked up many times. J is TRBJ2-3 and V is TRBV6-5; TRBD1 might be the D (6 bases). Trimming took off 8 bases at V and 8 bases at J, with 17 bases between the two ends. CDR3 length equals 13 residues. The V gene's germline CDR1 is MNHEY and CDR2 SVGAGI. CDR3 DNA: TGTGCCAGCCCCCCTTGGAGCAGGGGTACGCAGTATTTT. Translated: CASPPWSRGTQYF.

This clonotype was counted between two and nine times. The J gene is TRBJ2-1, the V gene TRBV6-5; D perhaps matches TRBD1 (8 bases). The CDR3 has 15 amino acids. The ends were cut back, 5 bases at V and 5 bases at J, with 16 bases in the middle. CDR1 MNHEY and CDR2 SVGAGI come from the germline V gene. CDR3 region: CASSHRTGRDNEQFF. The CDR3 region has the DNA TGTGCCAGCAGTCATAGGACAGGGAGGGACAATGAGCAGTTCTTC.

In its sample, this clonotype was seen many times. J is TRBJ2-7 and V is TRBV9; 8 nucleotides agree with TRBD2. CDR3 length: 19 amino acids. CDR1 and CDR2 (germline): SGDLS, YYNGEE. Unmatched junction bases numbered 14, after V lost 0 bases and J lost 0 bases. The CDR3 DNA reads TGTGCCAGCAGCGTAGGGTTCGAAAGCGGGGGATCGAGCTCCTACGAGCAGTACTTC. Protein product: CASSVGFESGGSSSYEQYF.

The J gene is TRBJ2-3, the V gene TRBV18; 9 nucleotides line up with TRBD1. This CDR3 has 15 residues. The trim removed 6 bases at V and 5 bases at J, leaving 9 bases unmatched. The germline gives CDR1 KGHSH, CDR2 LQKENI. CDR3 nucleotides: TGTGCCAGCTCCCCAGGGACAGGGCGGGAAGATACGCAGTATTTT. Translated, it gives CASSPGTGREDTQYF.

This clonotype has a handful of counts. The rearrangement links TRBV4-1 to TRBJ1-1; D remains ambiguous. CDR1 MGHRA and CDR2 YSYEKL come from the germline V gene. This CDR3 contains 15 residues. V shed 1 base and J shed 1 base, with 10 bases lying between them. The CDR3 coding sequence is TGCGCCAGCAGCCAAGGAGGCTCGGGGAACACTGAAGCTTTCTTT. This encodes CASSQGGSGNTEAFF.

The V and J genes are TRBV6-5 and TRBJ1-2, with D possibly being TRBD1 (5 bases). The V gene lost 2 bases and the J gene lost 3 bases, with 13 bases spanning the gap. The V gene's germline CDR1 is MNHEY and CDR2 SVGAGI. CDR3 length: 15 amino acids. CDR3 coding DNA: TGTGCCAGCAGTTACCGTAGATCAGGGCACTATGGCTACACCTTC. Amino acid sequence: CASSYRRSGHYGYTF.

This clonotype was recorded a few times. The CDR3 here is CATSSKLTITEQFF. CDR3 sequence (DNA): TGTGCCACCAGCAGTAAACTTACGATTACGGAGCAGTTCTTC. The chain has TRBV15 and TRBJ2-1, with D unclear. The V gene's germline CDR1 is LNHNV and CDR2 YYDKDF (reference sequence). V lost 3 bases to trimming and J lost 10 bases, with 16 bases between them. This CDR3 comprises 14 residues.

In its sample, this clonotype was seen a few times. This chain joins TRBV27 and TRBJ2-7; the D gene could be TRBD1 or TRBD2 (5 bases each). The V and J ends lost 5 bases and 4 bases respectively, with 18 bases between them. The CDR3 is made up of 15 amino acids. Germline CDR1 and CDR2: MNHEY and SMNVEV (reference sequence). The CDR3 loop is CASSTTGTGRYEQYF. CDR3 nucleotide sequence: TGTGCCAGCAGTACTACCGGGACGGGGCGGTACGAGCAGTACTTC.

This clonotype was detected many times. The chain carries TRBV6-5 and TRBJ1-2; 7 positions agree with TRBD1. The V gene's germline CDR1 is MNHEY and CDR2 SVGAGI. This CDR3 has 11 amino acids. The V and J ends lost 6 bases and 6 bases, in that order; junction bases with no gene match: 1. The CDR3 nucleotides read TGTGCCAGCAGCGACAGGGATGGCTACACCTTC. Its protein is CASSDRDGYTF.

The genes are TRBV20-1 and TRBJ2-1; 7 nucleotides align to TRBD2. V dropped 5 bases and J dropped 1; count of bases not matched to a gene: 8. The CDR3 is 15 amino acids. Germline CDR1 reads DFQATT; CDR2 reads SNEGSKA (reference sequence). The CDR3 region is CSAGAGRGSYNEQFF. The CDR3 DNA reads TGCAGTGCTGGCGCGGGGAGGGGATCCTACAATGAGCAGTTCTTC.

V is TRBV6-5 and J is TRBJ2-1, with 9 bases lining up with TRBD2. Germline trimming cut 0 bases from V and 7 bases from J; bases unmatched to any gene: 13. The CDR3 covers 18 residues. CDR1 MNHEY and CDR2 SVGAGI come from the germline V gene. The CDR3 region has the DNA TGTGCCAGCAGTTACTCCCGACCCGTAGCGGGGGTTATGAATGAGCAGTTCTTC. It is translated as CASSYSRPVAGVMNEQFF.

This clonotype was recorded at least ten times. This chain links TRBV12-3 or TRBV12-4 with TRBJ1-5; D unclear. The CDR3 covers 16 residues. Trimming removed 6 bases from V and 0 bases from J, with 15 bases in between. The DNA of the CDR3 is TGTGCCAGCAGAACTTCGACTGGGGTTAGCAATCAGCCCCAGCATTTT. Translating it yields CASRTSTGVSNQPQHF.

This clonotype appeared a few times. No DNA is shown, since the ends of the CDR3 on it are uncertain; the CDR3 is the one TCRdb lists. The CDR3 reads CASSLVGLGSADTKYF. The J gene is TRBJ2-3, the V gene TRBV5-1. The CDR3 is made up of 16 amino acids, end residues included. The germline V gene has CDR1 SGHRS and CDR2 YFSETQ.

This clonotype was recorded a few times. The rearrangement links TRBV6-5 to TRBJ1-2; D is ambiguous. The CDR3 extends over 14 amino acids. Per the germline V gene, CDR1 is MNHEY and CDR2 is SVGAGI. V lost 2 bases and J 4 bases, leaving 11 bases between the germline ends. The chain's CDR3 is CASSYLAPSYGYTF. CDR3 nucleotide sequence: TGTGCCAGCAGTTACCTGGCCCCAAGCTATGGCTACACCTTC.

This clonotype was found many times. V and J are TRBV14 and TRBJ2-5; TRBD2 matches 7 bases. The CDR3 runs 17 residues. J lost 1 base, V lost 5 bases, and 13 bases had no gene match. Per the germline V gene, CDR1 is SGHDN and CDR2 is FVKESK. The chain's CDR3 is CASSARVGLTVQETQYF. CDR3 sequence (DNA): TGTGCCAGCAGCGCCCGAGTGGGACTAACTGTCCAAGAGACCCAGTACTTC.